This T cell receptor beta chain was sequenced during a study of blood T cells in healthy people across ages. The study's findings and limits: Without sorted subsets, naive and antigen-experienced compartments could not be conclusively compared. Aged donors had fewer naive CD4+ cells and lower diversity than long-lived donors. Observed TCR beta diversity per million T cells went down as age went up. This fall followed a roughly linear course with age. Observed TCR beta diversity showed a strong correlation with the percentage of naive T cells as measured by flow cytometry.

The germline CDR1 and CDR2 sequences are LGHDT and YNNKEL (reference sequence). V was shortened by 2 bases and J by 5 bases, with 12 bases between the two germline ends. The CDR3 is made up of 14 amino acids. In its sample, this clonotype was seen a few times. Its specificity is not known. With a J-beta primer mix and a sample-barcoded 5' primer, a second PCR ran 7 to 11 cycles. TCRdb independently ran MiXCR on the 5' RACE reads; one entry per CDR3 protein. The sample includes roughly 1.7 million distinct CDR3 sequences, roughly 32% of them seen just once. Sample: blood. This receptor was obtained from a woman in her 30s in good health. This rearrangement joins TRBV3-1 to TRBJ2-5; tentatively, D is TRBD2 (6 bases). Here the CDR3 reads CASSQNVGGETQYF. In DNA form, the CDR3 reads TGTGCCAGCAGCCAAAATGTTGGGGGGGAGACCCAGTACTTC.